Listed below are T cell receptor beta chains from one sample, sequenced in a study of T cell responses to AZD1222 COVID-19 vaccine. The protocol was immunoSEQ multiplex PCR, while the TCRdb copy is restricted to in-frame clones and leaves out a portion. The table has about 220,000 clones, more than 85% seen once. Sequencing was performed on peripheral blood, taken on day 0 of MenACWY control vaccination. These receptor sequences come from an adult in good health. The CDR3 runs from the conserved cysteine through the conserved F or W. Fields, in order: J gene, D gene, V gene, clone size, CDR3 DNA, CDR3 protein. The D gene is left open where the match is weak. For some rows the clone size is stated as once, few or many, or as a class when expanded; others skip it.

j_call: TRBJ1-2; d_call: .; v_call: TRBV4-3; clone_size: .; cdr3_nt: TGCGCCAGCAGCCAAGATCCAGGGCAAGGCTACACCTTC; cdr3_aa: CASSQDPGQGYTF
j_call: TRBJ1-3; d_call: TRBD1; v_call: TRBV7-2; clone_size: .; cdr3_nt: TGTGCCAGCAGCTTACAGGGGGTTATTGGAAACACCATATATTTT; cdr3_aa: CASSLQGVIGNTIYF
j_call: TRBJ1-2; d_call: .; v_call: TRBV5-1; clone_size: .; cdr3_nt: TGCGCCAGCAGCCCCAGGGAGGTGGGCTATGGCTACACCTTC; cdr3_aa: CASSPREVGYGYTF
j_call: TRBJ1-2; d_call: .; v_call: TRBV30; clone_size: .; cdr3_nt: TGTGCCTGGAGTCAGGGGCGGAGGTATGGCTACACCTTC; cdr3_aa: CAWSQGRRYGYTF
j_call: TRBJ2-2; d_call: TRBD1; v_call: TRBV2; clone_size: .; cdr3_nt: TGTGCCAGCAGTGTATTAGGGGGCTCGGGGACCGGGGAGCTGTTTTTT; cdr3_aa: CASSVLGGSGTGELFF
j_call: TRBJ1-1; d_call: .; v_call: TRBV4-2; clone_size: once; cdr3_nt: TGTGCCAGCGGAGTTTCGGACAGCCTGAACACTGAAGCTTTCTTT; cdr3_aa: CASGVSDSLNTEAFF
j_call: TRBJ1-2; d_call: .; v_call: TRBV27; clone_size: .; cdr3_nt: TGTGCCAGCAGTTTAGAGGGCAGGGCGGGTGGCTACACCTTC; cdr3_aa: CASSLEGRAGGYTF
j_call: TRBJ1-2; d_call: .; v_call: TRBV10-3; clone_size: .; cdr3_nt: TGTGCCATCAGTGAGGTCCAGGTATCTCTTGGGGATGGCTACACCTTC; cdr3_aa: CAISEVQVSLGDGYTF
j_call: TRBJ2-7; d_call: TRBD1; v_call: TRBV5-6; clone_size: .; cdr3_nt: TGTGCCAGCAGCCCTAGACAGGGATACGAGCAGTACTTC; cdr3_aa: CASSPRQGYEQYF
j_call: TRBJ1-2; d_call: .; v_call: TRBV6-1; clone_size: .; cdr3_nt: TGTGCCAGCAGTGAAAACACCGTTCGGGCAGGGGCGCTTCACTATGGCTACACCTTC; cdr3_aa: CASSENTVRAGALHYGYTF
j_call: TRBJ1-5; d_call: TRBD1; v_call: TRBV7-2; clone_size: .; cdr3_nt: TGTGCCAGCTCGGGACAGGGGAATCAGCCCCAGCATTTT; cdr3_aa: CASSGQGNQPQHF
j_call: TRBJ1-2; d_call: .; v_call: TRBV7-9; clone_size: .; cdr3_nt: TGTGCCAGCAGCTTAGGGGGCAGGGACTACACCTTC; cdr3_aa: CASSLGGRDYTF
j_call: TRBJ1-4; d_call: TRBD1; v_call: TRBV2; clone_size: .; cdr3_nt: TGTGCCAGCAGTGGACAGGGAACTAATGAAAAACTGTTTTTT; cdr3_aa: CASSGQGTNEKLFF
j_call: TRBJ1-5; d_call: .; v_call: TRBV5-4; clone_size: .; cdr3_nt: TGTGCCAGCAGCTTGTGGGGAAGCGATCAGCCCCAGCATTTT; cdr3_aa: CASSLWGSDQPQHF
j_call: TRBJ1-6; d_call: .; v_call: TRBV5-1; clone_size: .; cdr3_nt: TGCGCCAGCAGCTTGGGCCAGGGAACATCACCCCTCCACTTT; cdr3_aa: CASSLGQGTSPLHF
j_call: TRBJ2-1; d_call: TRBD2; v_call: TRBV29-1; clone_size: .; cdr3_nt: TGCAGCACCAAGGGCGGGGGGCGAAATGAGCAGTTCTTC; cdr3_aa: CSTKGGGRNEQFF
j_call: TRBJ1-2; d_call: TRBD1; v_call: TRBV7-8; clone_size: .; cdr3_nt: TGTGCCAGCAGCTCAACAGGGGCCGGCACCTTC; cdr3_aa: CASSSTGAGTF
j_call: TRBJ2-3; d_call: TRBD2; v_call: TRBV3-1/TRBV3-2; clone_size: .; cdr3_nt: TGTGCCAGCAGCCGAGGACTAGCGGGGGGGCTTGATACGCAGTATTTT; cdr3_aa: CASSRGLAGGLDTQYF
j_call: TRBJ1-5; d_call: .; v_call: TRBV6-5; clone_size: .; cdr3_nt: TGTGCCAGCAGGCTGAGCCCGCGGCCCCAGCATTTT; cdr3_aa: CASRLSPRPQHF
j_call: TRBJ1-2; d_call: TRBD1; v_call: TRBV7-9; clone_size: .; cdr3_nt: TGTGCCAGCAGCTTAGCGGGACAGGGGCTCGTCACCTTC; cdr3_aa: CASSLAGQGLVTF
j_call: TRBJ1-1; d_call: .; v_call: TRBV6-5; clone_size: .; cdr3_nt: TGTGCCAGCAATCCCGTTAGGAACACTGAAGCTTTCTTT; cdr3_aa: CASNPVRNTEAFF
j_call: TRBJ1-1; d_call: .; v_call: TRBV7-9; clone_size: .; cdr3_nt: TGTGCCAGCAGCTTGGCGGGGCAAAGCTGGGCGGCTTTCTTT; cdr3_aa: CASSLAGQSWAAFF
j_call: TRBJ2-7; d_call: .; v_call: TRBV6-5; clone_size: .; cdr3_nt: TGTGCCAGGGTCCCGGCCCTGCTCTCCTACGAGCAGTACTTC; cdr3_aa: CARVPALLSYEQYF
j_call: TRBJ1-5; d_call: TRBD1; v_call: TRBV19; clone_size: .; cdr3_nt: TGTGCCACCTCCCGCGGGACAGTTCAGCCCCAGCATTTT; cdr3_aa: CATSRGTVQPQHF
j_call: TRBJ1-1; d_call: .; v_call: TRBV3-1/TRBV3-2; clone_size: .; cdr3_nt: TGTGCCAGCAGCCAAGGGGCGCGGCTGGAGGCTTTCTTT; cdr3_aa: CASSQGARLEAFF
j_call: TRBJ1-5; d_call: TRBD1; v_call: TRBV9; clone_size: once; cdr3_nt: TGTGCCAGCAGCGCTGTGGGGACAGGGAATCAGCCCCAGCATTTT; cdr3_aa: CASSAVGTGNQPQHF
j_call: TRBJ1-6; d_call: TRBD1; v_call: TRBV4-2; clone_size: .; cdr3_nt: TGTGCCAGCAGCCAAGATCGCCAGGGGGAGGTACCCCTCCACTTT; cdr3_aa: CASSQDRQGEVPLHF
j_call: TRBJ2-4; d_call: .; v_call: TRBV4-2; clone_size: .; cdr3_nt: TGTGCCAGCAGCCCAAGGGACACAGCCAAAAACATTCAGTACTTC; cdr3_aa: CASSPRDTAKNIQYF
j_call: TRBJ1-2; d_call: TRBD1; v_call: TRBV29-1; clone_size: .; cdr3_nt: TGCAGCGTCGAACAGGGGGCAGCCTATGGCTACACCTTC; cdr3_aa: CSVEQGAAYGYTF
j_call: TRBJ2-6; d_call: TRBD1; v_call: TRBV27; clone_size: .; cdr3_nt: TGTGCCAGCAGCAAACCGGGACAGGGGGCGGGCGGGGCCAACGTCCTGACTTTC; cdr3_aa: CASSKPGQGAGGANVLTF
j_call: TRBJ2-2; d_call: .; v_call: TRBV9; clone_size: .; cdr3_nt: TGTGCCAGCAGCCCGCGGGGGCTTGCGAACACCGGGGAGCTGTTTTTT; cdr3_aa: CASSPRGLANTGELFF
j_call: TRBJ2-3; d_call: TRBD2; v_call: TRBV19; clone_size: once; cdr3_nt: TGTGCCAGTAGTTCCCGGGGGGGTGCTAGCACAGATACGCAGTATTTT; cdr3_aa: CASSSRGGASTDTQYF
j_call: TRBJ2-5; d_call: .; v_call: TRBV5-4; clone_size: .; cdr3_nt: TGTGCCAGCACCGTAATTCAGGGATCGGAGACCCAGTACTTC; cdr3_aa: CASTVIQGSETQYF
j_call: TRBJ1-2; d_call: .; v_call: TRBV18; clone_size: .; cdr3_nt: TGTGCCAGCTCACCGGATACGAGCTATGGCTACACCTTC; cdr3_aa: CASSPDTSYGYTF
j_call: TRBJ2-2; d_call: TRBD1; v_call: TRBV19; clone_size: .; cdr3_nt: TGTGCCAGTAGTCTAGGGGGCGCGTGGAGCGGGGAGCTGTTTTTT; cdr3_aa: CASSLGGAWSGELFF
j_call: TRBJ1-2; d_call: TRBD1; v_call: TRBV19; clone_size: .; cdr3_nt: TGTGCCAGTAGTAGACCAGGGGGAACCGCACCGTTGGACTATGGCTACACCTTC; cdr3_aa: CASSRPGGTAPLDYGYTF
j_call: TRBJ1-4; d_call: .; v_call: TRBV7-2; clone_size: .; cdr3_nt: TGTGCCAGCAGCCTCACCGGGGACAATCGGAAACTGTTTTTT; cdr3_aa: CASSLTGDNRKLFF
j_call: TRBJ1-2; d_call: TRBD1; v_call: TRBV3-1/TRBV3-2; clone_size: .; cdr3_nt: TGTGCCAGCAGCCGGAACAGGGGAGGGACCTATGGCTACACCTTC; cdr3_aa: CASSRNRGGTYGYTF
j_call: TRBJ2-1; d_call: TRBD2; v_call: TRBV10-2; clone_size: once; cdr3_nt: TGCGCCAGCACACTAGCGGGAAACTACAATGAGCAGTTCTTC; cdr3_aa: CASTLAGNYNEQFF
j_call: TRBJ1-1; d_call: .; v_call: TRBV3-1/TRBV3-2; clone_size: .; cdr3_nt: TGTGCCAGCAGCCAAGCATCCCGCTCGAACACTGAAGCTTTCTTT; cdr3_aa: CASSQASRSNTEAFF
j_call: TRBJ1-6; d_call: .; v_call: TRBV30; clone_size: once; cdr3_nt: TGTGCCTGGAGTGCACCGCCTCTCGACAGGTTTTCACCCCTCCACTTT; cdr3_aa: CAWSAPPLDRFSPLHF
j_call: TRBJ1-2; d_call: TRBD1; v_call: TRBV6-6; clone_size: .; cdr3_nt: TGTGCCAGCAGTTATCGGGACAGGGCCCCGGGCGGCTACACCTTC; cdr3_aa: CASSYRDRAPGGYTF